Shown below are 8 T cell receptor beta chains from a single sample sequenced in a study of control samples from healthy donors and cancer patients. Sequencing used immunoSEQ multiplex PCR; TCRdb keeps in-frame clones, though not all of them. The sample lists about 200,000 clones, 91% seen once, with 1.5% to 2% in the top ten. Sequencing was performed on blood. The receptors shown here come from a young man in good health.

This CDR3 reads CASSLRDRQNTEAFF. DNA of the CDR3: TGTGCCAGCAGCCTAAGGGACCGACAGAACACTGAAGCTTTCTTT. The gene calls are TRBV5-8 and TRBJ1-1; D possibly corresponds to TRBD1 (5 bases). The germline V gene encodes CDR1 SGHTS and CDR2 YDEGEE. The CDR3 has 15 residues. V lost 4 bases and J lost 1, with 14 bases in between.

This chain connects TRBV24-1 to TRBJ2-1; 14 bases fit TRBD2. V shed 4 bases, J shed 4 bases, and the junction held 2 bases outside the gene matches. This CDR3 has 16 amino acids. Germline lookup yields CDR1 KGHDR and CDR2 SFDVKD. CDR3 amino acids: CATSDRTSGGYNEQFF. CDR3 bases: TGTGCCACCAGTGACAGGACTAGCGGGGGGTACAATGAGCAGTTCTTC.

The V and J genes are TRBV7-9 and TRBJ1-4, with D unresolved. V was shortened by 0 bases and J by 3 bases, with 11 bases between the two germline ends. Germline assignment: CDR1 SEHNR and CDR2 FQNEAQ (reference sequence). The CDR3 has 16 amino acids. As DNA, the CDR3 is TGTGCCAGCAGCTTAGCGGTTGGCGGATCTAATGAAAAACTGTTTTTT. This translates into CASSLAVGGSNEKLFF.

The chain uses TRBV6-4 and TRBJ2-1, with TRBD2 matching 10 bases. The CDR3 consists of 16 residues. V shed 6 bases, J shed 4 bases, and the junction held 9 bases outside the gene matches. CDR1 MRHNA and CDR2 SNTAGT come from the germline V gene. CDR3 in DNA: TGTGCCAGCAGCGCCAGCGGGGGGGCTGGGTACAATGAGCAGTTCTTC. Protein sequence: CASSASGGAGYNEQFF.

The V and J genes are TRBV6-5 and TRBJ1-2, with D uncertain. The germline V and J ends were trimmed by 6 bases and 2 bases, with 16 bases remaining between them. Per germline, CDR1 MNHEY and CDR2 SVGAGI. The CDR3 is made up of 15 amino acids. The DNA for the CDR3 is TGTGCCAGCAGCCGCCTGCCCCAGGAGAACTATGGCTACACCTTC. Translating gives CASSRLPQENYGYTF.

This clone was found a few times. The rearrangement uses TRBV27 and TRBJ1-2; 8 bases align to TRBD1. The germline gives CDR1 MNHEY, CDR2 SMNVEV (reference sequence). The CDR3 totals 18 residues. V was clipped by 4 bases and J by 4 bases; unmatched bases: 17. The CDR3 sequence is CASSSLLSRGQGGYGYTF. Here the CDR3 DNA reads TGTGCCAGCAGTTCCCTTCTTAGCAGGGGGCAGGGGGGCTATGGCTACACCTTC.

J is TRBJ1-3 and V is TRBV11-2, with D perhaps TRBD1 (5 bases). Trimming took off 5 bases at V and 0 bases at J, with 8 bases between the two ends. The CDR3 sequence is 14 residues long. From germline, CDR1 is SGHAT and CDR2 FQNNGV. The CDR3 DNA follows: TGTGCCAGCAGCAGGGACTTCTCTGGAAACACCATATATTTT. Protein product: CASSRDFSGNTIYF. The entire variable domain, with the rest obtained from reference TRBV11-2 and TRBJ1-3, is as follows: EAGVAQSPRYKIIEKRQSVAFWCNPISGHATLYWYQQILGQGPKLLIQFQNNGVVDDSQLPKDRFSAERLKGVDSTLKIQPAKLEDSAVYLCASSRDFSGNTIYFGEGSWLTVV.

The chain links TRBV5-1 to TRBJ1-1; the D is unclear. Trimming removed 7 bases from V and 1 base from J, with 14 bases in between. The germline V gene has CDR1 SGHRS and CDR2 YFSETQ. This CDR3 is built from 14 residues. CDR3 sequence: CASYNTVSNTEAFF. As DNA, the CDR3 is TGCGCCAGCTATAATACAGTATCGAACACTGAAGCTTTCTTT.